This note documents a single T cell receptor (beta chain) sequence. In its sample, this clone was seen many times. It lacks a known antigen. The record has no base qualities; no much larger clone is one base away. Using the deep immunoSEQ assay, TCR CDR3 regions were amplified from genomic DNA by multiplex PCR. Extracted genomic DNA from each cell subset was distributed evenly across all wells of several immunoSEQ 96-well plates, and each plate was treated as a replicate. For sorted subsets, approximately 200 ng of genomic DNA, equivalent to tens of thousands of T cell genomes, went into each replicate PCR. Purified libraries were measured with a Qubit 3.0 fluorometer, size-checked on a Bioanalyzer 2100, and measured again with the KAPA Library Quantification kit. Every immunoSEQ 96-well plate was sequenced on a dedicated single-read 150-cycle Illumina NextSeq 550 flow cell. The study's own analysis went as follows. Because the immunoSEQ output included only junctional sequences and no quality scores, the filtering could not be the same as the filtering used for full-length reads. To assign V/J genes and CDR3, sequences were annotated using PyIR, a Python wrapper for IgBLAST v1.9, with IMGT germline references. Any read was removed if the V/J assignment was weak (E-value above 1e-6), the CDR3 was missing, or the read contained stop codons, out-of-frame junctions, or ambiguous translated residues. V3J clonotypes were defined as sequences sharing the same inferred V gene, J gene, and CDR3 amino acid sequence. The percentage overlap between two repertoires was calculated by dividing the number of shared unique clonotypes by the size of the smaller repertoire. Repertoire richness was assessed with RTK rarefaction, the Chao1 estimator, and Recon v2.1 estimates of unobserved clonotypes. Generation probabilities for all TCRbeta clonotypes obtained by the gDNA method from a handful of donors were computed using OLGA. The immuneACCESS repertoire file appears here via TCRdb, limited to in-frame rearrangements. These files lack a portion of the clones; in checked studies, under half of the deficit traces to unresolved V genes, and the cause of the others is not known. Clonal size and the V and J genes are those of that table, whereas D and trimming came from the DNA. For this sample the table gives approximately 110,000 clones, of which around 66% were detected only once. Around 25% of the sample goes to the ten largest clones.

Donors were healthy HIV-negative adults with no recently reported acute infections or vaccinations. Every donor was a Caucasian adult residing in Nashville, Tennessee, USA. The CD8 memory samples were a combination of magnetically selected CD45RO+ cells and CCR7-negative CD45RA+ effector memory (TemRA) cells. Blood was obtained by leukapheresis, after which PBMCs were separated by Ficoll-Histopaque density gradient centrifugation and cryopreserved in liquid nitrogen vapor phase. Purity and quantity of every magnetically sorted T cell population were checked by analytical flow cytometry. From each sorted fraction, genomic DNA was isolated and quantified by UV absorbance on a Nanodrop 2000c. This record comes from a study of shared clonotypes between healthy human individuals (dated by TCRdb to about 2020). About the full investigation: A couple of women and three men aged 18 to 49 years were included in the cohort. For each donor, CD4 naive and CD4 memory were each run on three plates, CD8 naive on two plates, and CD8 memory on one plate. Blood TCR repertoires of 5 or 6 healthy adults were deeply sequenced to estimate repertoire size and the extent of clonotype sharing between individuals. To increase sequencing depth and limit assay-specific biases, different laboratories used diverse techniques to prepare libraries and sequence TCR repertoires. Each donor's leukapheresis produced roughly between roughly 0.85 and 10 billion PBMCs. Findings and caveats that apply to the study as a whole: Naive subsets generally had larger estimated clonotype richness than memory subsets did. The genetic and exposure-history diversity represented was limited by the small number of donors. Sampling was restricted to blood, and TCR repertoires in tissues likely differ from the TCR repertoires found in blood. Sharing across several donors was observed for around 5% of naive CD4, less than 4% of naive CD8, about 2.3% of memory CD4, and about 0.38% of memory CD8 clonotypes. Pairwise subsampling led to the expectation that sequencing depth would affect the degree of clonotype sharing among donors. Compared with non-shared clonotypes, clonotypes shared by all four sorted-subset donors had higher generation probabilities. Incomplete sequencing was indicated by rarefaction of sorted-subset datasets, despite the large sequencing depth.

This receptor was obtained from a woman aged 25 to 45 in good health. Sequencing input: memory CD8+ T cells sorted from blood. Interpreted using the paper, the cell subset or site label stands for: CD45RO+ cells pooled with CCR7-negative TemRA cells.

The CDR3 sequence is CASSPRTGGDTEAFF. The DNA is as follows: TGTGCCAGCAGTCCACGGACAGGAGGGGACACTGAAGCTTTCTTT. Rearrangement joined TRBV28 to TRBJ1-1, with 7 bases matching TRBD1. Unmatched junction bases come to 9, with V trimmed by 5 bases and J by 3 bases. From the cysteine through the phenylalanine, the CDR3 covers 15 amino acids. Kept here is only the CDR3 DNA, which spans 45 bases and is read in frame from base 1. CDR1 is given as MDHEN and CDR2 as SYDVKM, both from the germline V gene.